This T cell receptor beta chain comes out of a study of blood T cells in healthy people across ages. It was ten milliliters of peripheral blood that were drawn from each donor. Germline lookup yields CDR1 SGHVS and CDR2 FQNEAQ. V was pared by 1 base and J by 3 bases, with 10 bases between. This CDR3 spans 14 amino acids. A few counts support this clonotype. The authors ran a second PCR of roughly 6 to 12 cycles using a sample-barcoded 5' primer and a J-beta primer mix. TCRdb itself ran the 5' RACE reads through MiXCR, one entry per CDR3 protein. The sample lists fewer than 900,000 distinct CDR3 sequences; roughly 45% were seen once.

The clonotype comes from a woman aged 60-70 years in good health. The specimen was blood. The gene calls are TRBV7-8 and TRBJ2-7; tentatively, D is TRBD1 (5 bases). CDR3 region: CASSLDDSFYEQYF. CDR3 coding DNA: TGTGCCAGCAGCTTAGATGACAGCTTCTACGAGCAGTACTTC. Full variable domain (rest looked up from reference TRBV7-8 and TRBJ2-7): GAGVSQSPRYKVAKRGQDVALRCDPISGHVSLFWYQQALGQGPEFLTYFQNEAQLDKSGLPSDRFFAERPEGSVSTLKIQRTQQEDSAVYLCASSLDDSFYEQYFGPGTRLTVT.